This TCR beta chain derives from a study of regulatory T cells in long-lasting Graves disease. For this clonotype: Antigen specificity is unknown.

Overall study results and limits: Persistent disease exhibited a predilection for TRBV28, TRBJ1-2 and TRBJ2-5.

The time point: newly diagnosed GD, antithyroid drugs for less than 3 months. From RNA extracted from PBMCs, the TCR library was made. With 3 bases removed from V and 4 bases from J, the gap between germline ends came to 18 bases. This CDR3 spans 16 amino acids. Germline V lookup: CDR1 MNHGY, CDR2 SVAAGI. Libraries of TCR beta came from iRepertoire HTBI primers plus Arm-PCR of CDR3 regions. TCRdb ran MiXCR on the multiplex PCR reads and lists one entry per CDR3 protein. Of around 250,000 distinct CDR3 sequences listed, approximately 16% are singletons. This chain links TRBV6-9 with TRBJ1-1; D possibly corresponds to TRBD1 (6 bases). The sequencing here drew on peripheral blood mononuclear cells (PBMCs), taken at new diagnosis, from a patient treated with antithyroid drugs. The source of this sequence is a female donor with Graves disease. CDR3 nucleotides: TGTGCCAGCAGTTACTCCGCCGGGGGCAAGGGCACTGAAGCTTTCTTT. This translates into CASSYSAGGKGTEAFF.